This entry describes one T cell receptor beta chain. The data were obtained in a study of blood T cell repertoires in COVID-19. Overall study context: From the United States, Italy and Spain came samples of acute and convalescent COVID-19.

As originally analysed: Amplification from reference gene primers served as the basis for estimated nucleated cell counts. Assay used: immunoSEQ multiplex PCR; TCRdb lists only in-frame clones, some missing. V, J and clone size are taken as reported in that table, and D and trimming were inferred from the DNA itself. This table has over 70,000 clones, 70% to 90% appearing once. Patients of the Seattle cohort, enrolled during active infection, were followed longitudinally. J lost 4 bases, V lost 0 bases, and 0 bases had no gene match. Germline V CDR1 and CDR2: MNHNY, SVGAGI (reference sequence). This CDR3 region has 15 residues.

The chain recombines TRBV6-6 with TRBJ2-3; 11 bases line up with TRBD1. The sequence was collected from a man in his sixties with COVID-19, enrolled during active disease. Sequences were obtained from peripheral blood. CDR3 DNA sequence: TGTGCCAGCAGTTACTCGGACAGGGGGCCAGATACGCAGTATTTT. The encoded protein is CASSYSDRGPDTQYF.